Only a few counts were recorded for the clone carrying this T cell receptor beta chain. No antigen is known for it. Profiled with immunoSEQ multiplex PCR; TCRdb holds only in-frame clones, not every one. The sample includes 65,000 to 95,000 clones, about 80% seen only once; the top ten take around 0.6%. This CDR3 has 12 residues. V was shortened by 4 bases and J by 8 bases, with 8 bases between the two germline ends. Per germline, CDR1 SGHVS and CDR2 FQNEAQ. This sample is drawn from a study of CD4 T cell repertoires in COVID-19. Study conclusions and caveats: Several top expanded SARS-CoV-2-reactive clonotypes were shared by two or three memory subsets.

The chain is built from TRBV7-8 and TRBJ2-2; weak D call: TRBD2 (5 bases). The TCR was taken from a human donor who had COVID-19. The sample in question was CD4+ T cells from peripheral blood, obtained after recovery from COVID-19. The CDR3: CASSWERGELFF. DNA for the CDR3: TGTGCCAGCAGCTGGGAGAGAGGGGAGCTGTTTTTT.